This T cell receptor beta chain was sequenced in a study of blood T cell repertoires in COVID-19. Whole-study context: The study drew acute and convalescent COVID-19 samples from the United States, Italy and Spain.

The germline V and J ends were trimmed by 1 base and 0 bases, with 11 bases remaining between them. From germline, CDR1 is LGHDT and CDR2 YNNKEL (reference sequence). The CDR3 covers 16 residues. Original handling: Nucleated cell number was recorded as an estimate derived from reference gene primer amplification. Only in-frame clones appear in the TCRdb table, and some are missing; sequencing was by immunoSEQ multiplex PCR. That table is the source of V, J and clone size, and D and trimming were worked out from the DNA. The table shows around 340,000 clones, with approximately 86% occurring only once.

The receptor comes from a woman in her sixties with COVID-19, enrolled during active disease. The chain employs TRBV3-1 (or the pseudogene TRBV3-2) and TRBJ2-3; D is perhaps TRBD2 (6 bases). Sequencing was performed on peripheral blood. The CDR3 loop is CASSQGNSGSTDTQYF. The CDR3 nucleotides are TGTGCCAGCAGCCAAGGGAATAGCGGAAGCACAGATACGCAGTATTTT.